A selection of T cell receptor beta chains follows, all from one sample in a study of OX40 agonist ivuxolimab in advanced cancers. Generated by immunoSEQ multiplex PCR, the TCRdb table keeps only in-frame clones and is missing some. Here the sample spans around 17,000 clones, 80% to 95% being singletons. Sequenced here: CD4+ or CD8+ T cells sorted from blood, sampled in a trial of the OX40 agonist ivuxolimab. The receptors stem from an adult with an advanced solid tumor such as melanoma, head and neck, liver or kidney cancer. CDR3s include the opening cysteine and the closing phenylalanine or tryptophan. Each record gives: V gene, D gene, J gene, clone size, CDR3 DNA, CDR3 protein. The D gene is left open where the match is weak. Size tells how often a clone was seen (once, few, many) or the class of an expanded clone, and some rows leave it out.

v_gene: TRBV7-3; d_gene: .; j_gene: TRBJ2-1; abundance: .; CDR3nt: TGTGCCAGCAGCCCCACGGGGTCCAGTGAGCAGTTCTTC; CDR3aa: CASSPTGSSEQFF
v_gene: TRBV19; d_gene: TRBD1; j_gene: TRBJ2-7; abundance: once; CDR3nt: TGTGCCAGTAGTTCGCAGAGGGACAGTCCCTACGAGCAGTACTTC; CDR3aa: CASSSQRDSPYEQYF
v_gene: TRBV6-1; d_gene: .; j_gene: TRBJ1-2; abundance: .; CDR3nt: TGTGCCAGCAGTTATGGGCCTAGGGGCTACACCTTC; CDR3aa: CASSYGPRGYTF
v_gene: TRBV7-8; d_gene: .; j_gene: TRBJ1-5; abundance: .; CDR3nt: TGTGCCAGCAGCTTAGATAATCAGCCCCAGCATTTT; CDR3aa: CASSLDNQPQHF
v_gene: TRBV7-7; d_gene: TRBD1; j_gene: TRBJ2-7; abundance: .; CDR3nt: TGTGCTAGCAGCTTAGGTGGGACAGGGATCCACGAGCAGTACTTC; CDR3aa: CASSLGGTGIHEQYF
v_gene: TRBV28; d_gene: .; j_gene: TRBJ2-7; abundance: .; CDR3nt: TGTGCCAGCAGTTTATTCTTAGGGGAGGGACAGGATTACTACGAGCAGTACTTC; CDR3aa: CASSLFLGEGQDYYEQYF
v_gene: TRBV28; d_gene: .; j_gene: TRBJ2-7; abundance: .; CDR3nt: TGTGCCAGCAGGACGAAGGATCGACAGTACTTC; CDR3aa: CASRTKDRQYF
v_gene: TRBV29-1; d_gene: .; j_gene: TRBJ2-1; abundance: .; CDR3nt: TGCAGCGTTGCAGGGGGACTTTCTACCTACAATGAGCAGTTCTTC; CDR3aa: CSVAGGLSTYNEQFF
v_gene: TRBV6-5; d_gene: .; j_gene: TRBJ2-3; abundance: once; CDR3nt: TGTGCCAGCAGTTACAGTGTTCGATCCACAGATACGCAGTATTTT; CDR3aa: CASSYSVRSTDTQYF
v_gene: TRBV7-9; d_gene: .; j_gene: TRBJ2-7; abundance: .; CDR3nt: TGTGCCAGCAGCTCAGGGGGGACTCGGACCTACGAGCAGTACTTC; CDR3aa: CASSSGGTRTYEQYF
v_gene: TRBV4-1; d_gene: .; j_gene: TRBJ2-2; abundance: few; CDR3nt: TGCGCCAGCAGCCGGGAGGGGGGCACCGGGGAGCTGTTTTTT; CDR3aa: CASSREGGTGELFF
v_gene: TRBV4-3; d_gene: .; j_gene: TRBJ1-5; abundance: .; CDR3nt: TGCGCCAGCAGCCACGACAGGTATAGCAATCAGCCCCAGCATTTT; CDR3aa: CASSHDRYSNQPQHF
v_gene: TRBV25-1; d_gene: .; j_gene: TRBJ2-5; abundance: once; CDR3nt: TGTGCCAGCAGTGAGTGGGGGCTGAAGGAGACCCAGTACTTC; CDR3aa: CASSEWGLKETQYF
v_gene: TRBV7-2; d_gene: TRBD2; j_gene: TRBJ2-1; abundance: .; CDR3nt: TGTGCCAGCAGCTTCGGACTAGCGGGGCGATACAATGAGCAGTTCTTC; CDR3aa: CASSFGLAGRYNEQFF
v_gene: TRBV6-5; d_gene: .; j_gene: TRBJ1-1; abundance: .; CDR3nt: TGTGCCAGTTCAGGAGGGACTGAAGCTTTCTTT; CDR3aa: CASSGGTEAFF
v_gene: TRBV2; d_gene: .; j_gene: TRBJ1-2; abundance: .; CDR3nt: TGTGCCAGCAGTGAACAGGGGACTAACTATGGCTACACCTTC; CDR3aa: CASSEQGTNYGYTF
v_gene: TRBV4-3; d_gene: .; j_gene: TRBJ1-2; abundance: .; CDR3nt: TGCGCCAGCAGCCAAGACTTTATCGGGGCCAACTATGGCTACACCTTC; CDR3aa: CASSQDFIGANYGYTF
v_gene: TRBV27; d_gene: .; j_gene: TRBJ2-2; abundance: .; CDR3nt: TGTGCCAGCGTCCAGGGGCAACCGGAAACCGGGGAGCTGTTTTTT; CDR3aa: CASVQGQPETGELFF
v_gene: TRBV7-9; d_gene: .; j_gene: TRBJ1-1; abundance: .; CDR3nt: TGTGCCAGCTTTCCCCCCGGGAACACTGAAGCTTTCTTT; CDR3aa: CASFPPGNTEAFF
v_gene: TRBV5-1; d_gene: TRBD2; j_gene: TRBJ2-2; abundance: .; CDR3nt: TGCGCCAGCAGCTTGAGGGAGGGCCACACCGGGGAGCTGTTTTTT; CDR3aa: CASSLREGHTGELFF
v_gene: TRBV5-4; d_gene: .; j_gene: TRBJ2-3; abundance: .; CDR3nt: TGTGCCAGCACCTTGGGGGCTCCCACAGATACGCAGTATTTT; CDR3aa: CASTLGAPTDTQYF
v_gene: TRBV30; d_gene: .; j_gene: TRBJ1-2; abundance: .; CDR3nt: TGTGCCTGGCTCCAGGGGAACTATGGCTACACCTTC; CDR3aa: CAWLQGNYGYTF
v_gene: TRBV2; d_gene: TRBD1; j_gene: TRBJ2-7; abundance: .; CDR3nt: TGTGCCAGCAGTTTCCCGGGACAGGGTATCTCCTCCTACGAGCAGTACTTC; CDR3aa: CASSFPGQGISSYEQYF
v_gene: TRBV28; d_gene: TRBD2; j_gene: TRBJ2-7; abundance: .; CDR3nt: TGTGCCAGCAGTCTAGCGGGGGTAGCCTACGAGCAGTACTTC; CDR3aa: CASSLAGVAYEQYF
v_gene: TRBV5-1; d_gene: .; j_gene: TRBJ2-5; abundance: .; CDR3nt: TGCGCCACCCCTGCGAGACCCCAGTACTTC; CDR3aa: CATPARPQYF
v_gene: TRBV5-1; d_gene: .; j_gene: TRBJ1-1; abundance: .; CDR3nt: TGCGCCAGCAGCTTGGCTGGGTACACTGAAGCTTTCTTT; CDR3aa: CASSLAGYTEAFF
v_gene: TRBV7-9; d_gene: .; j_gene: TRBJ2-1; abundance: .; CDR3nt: TGTGCCAGCAGAACAGGGATTTATGAGCAGTTCTTC; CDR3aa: CASRTGIYEQFF
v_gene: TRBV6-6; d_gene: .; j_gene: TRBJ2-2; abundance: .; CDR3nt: TGTGCCAGCAGTTTCTTAGCCCTAAAGGACACCGGGGAGCTGTTTTTT; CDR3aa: CASSFLALKDTGELFF
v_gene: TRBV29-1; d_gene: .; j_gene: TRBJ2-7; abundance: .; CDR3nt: TGCAGCGTTGTAAAGGGGAACACCTACGAGCAGTACTTC; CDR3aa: CSVVKGNTYEQYF
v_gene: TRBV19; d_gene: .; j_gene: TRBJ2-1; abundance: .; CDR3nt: TGTGCCAGTAGTTTGGGGGAGGCCTCCTACAATGAGCAGTTCTTC; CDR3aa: CASSLGEASYNEQFF
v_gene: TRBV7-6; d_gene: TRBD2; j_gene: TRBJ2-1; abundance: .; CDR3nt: TGTGCCAGCAGTTTATATCGGGAGGGAAATGAGCAGTTCTTC; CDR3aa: CASSLYREGNEQFF
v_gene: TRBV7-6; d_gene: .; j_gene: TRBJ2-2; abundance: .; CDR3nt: TGTGCCAGCAGCCTGGGGGGAGTCACCGGGGAGCTGTTTTTT; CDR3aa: CASSLGGVTGELFF
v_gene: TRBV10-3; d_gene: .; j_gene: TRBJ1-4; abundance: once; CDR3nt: TGTGCCATCCCTACCAGAGGTTTT; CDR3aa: CAIPTRGF
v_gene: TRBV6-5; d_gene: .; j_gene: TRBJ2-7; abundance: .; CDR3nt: TGTGCCAGCAGTTACTCCTCAGGGGCCTACGAGCAGTACTTC; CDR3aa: CASSYSSGAYEQYF
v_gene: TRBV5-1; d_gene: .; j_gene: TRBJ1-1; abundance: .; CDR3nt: TGCGCCAGCAGCGGCCTGACAGGCGCGAACACTGAAGCTTTCTTT; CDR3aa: CASSGLTGANTEAFF
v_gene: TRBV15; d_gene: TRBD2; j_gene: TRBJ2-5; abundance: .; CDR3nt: TGTGCCACCAGCAGTCCCGGGACTAGCGAGTGGGAGACCCAGTACTTC; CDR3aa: CATSSPGTSEWETQYF
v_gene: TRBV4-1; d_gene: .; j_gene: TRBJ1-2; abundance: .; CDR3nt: TGCGCCAGCAGCCAGGTCGGACAGCTTCTCTATGGCTACACCTTC; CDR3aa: CASSQVGQLLYGYTF
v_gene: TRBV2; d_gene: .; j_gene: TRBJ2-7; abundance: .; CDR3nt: TGTGCCAGCAGCGAACCGGGATGGGAGCAGTACTTC; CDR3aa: CASSEPGWEQYF
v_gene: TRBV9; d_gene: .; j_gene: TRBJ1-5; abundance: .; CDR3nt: TGTGCCAGCAGCGGGGAGGGGGGCAATCAGCCCCAGCATTTT; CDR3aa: CASSGEGGNQPQHF
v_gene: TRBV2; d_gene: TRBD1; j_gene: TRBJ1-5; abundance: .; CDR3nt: TGTGCCAGCAGTGACTACAGGGGCCAGAATCAGCCCCAGCATTTT; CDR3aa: CASSDYRGQNQPQHF
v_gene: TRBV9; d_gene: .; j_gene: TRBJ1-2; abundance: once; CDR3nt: TGTGCCAGCAGCCCTATAGGGGGGCTAGAGGGCTATGGCTACACCTTC; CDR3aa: CASSPIGGLEGYGYTF
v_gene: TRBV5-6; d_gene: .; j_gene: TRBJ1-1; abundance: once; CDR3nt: TGTGCCAGCCGAAAGGTGGGACCCGAGGGTATCAACACTGAAGCTTTCTTT; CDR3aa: CASRKVGPEGINTEAFF
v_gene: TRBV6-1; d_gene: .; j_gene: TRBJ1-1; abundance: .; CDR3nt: TGTGCCAGCGGGGCAGTTGGCCGCCGGGACACTGAAGCTTTCTTT; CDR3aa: CASGAVGRRDTEAFF
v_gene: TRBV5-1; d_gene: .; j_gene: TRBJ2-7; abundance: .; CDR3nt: TGCGCCACCTCTCTGACTGAGGGGCAACCCTACGAGCAGTACTTC; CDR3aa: CATSLTEGQPYEQYF
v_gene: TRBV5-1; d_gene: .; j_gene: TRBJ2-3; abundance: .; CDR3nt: TGCGCCAGCAGCTTGATGGCAGGGGAGGCGGATACGCAGTATTTT; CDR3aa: CASSLMAGEADTQYF
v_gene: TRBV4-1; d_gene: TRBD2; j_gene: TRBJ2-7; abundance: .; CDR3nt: TGCGCCAGCAGCCAAGTGAGCGGGGGGATCTACGAGCAGTACTTC; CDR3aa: CASSQVSGGIYEQYF
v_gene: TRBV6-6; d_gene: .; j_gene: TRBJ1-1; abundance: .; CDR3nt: TGTGCCAGCAGTTACACGGGGCCGAGTACTGAAGCTTTCTTT; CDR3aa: CASSYTGPSTEAFF
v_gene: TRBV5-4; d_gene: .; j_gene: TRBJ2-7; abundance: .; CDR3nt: TGTGCCAGCAGCGGAGATTCATCGCAATACGAGCAGTACTTC; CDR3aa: CASSGDSSQYEQYF
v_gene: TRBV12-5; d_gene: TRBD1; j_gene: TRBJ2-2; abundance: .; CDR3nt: TGTGCTAGTGGCCTAGGACAGGGTCTAAACCCAAACACCGGGGAGCTGTTTTTT; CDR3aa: CASGLGQGLNPNTGELFF
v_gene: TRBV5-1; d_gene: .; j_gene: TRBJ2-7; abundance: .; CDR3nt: TGCGCCAGCAGCTTACACCATCAGAGCTCCTACGAGCAGTACTTC; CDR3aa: CASSLHHQSSYEQYF